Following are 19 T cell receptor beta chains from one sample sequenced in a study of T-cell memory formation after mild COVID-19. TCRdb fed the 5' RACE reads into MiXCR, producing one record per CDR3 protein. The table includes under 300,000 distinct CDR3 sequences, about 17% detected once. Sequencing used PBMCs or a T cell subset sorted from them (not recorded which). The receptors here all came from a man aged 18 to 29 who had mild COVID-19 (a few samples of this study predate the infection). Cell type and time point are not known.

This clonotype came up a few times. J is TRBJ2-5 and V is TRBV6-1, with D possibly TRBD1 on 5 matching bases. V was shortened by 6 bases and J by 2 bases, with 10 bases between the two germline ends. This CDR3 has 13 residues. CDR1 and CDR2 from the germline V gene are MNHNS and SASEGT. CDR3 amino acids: CASSGRAQETQYF. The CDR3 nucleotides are TGTGCCAGCAGCGGCAGGGCACAAGAGACCCAGTACTTC.

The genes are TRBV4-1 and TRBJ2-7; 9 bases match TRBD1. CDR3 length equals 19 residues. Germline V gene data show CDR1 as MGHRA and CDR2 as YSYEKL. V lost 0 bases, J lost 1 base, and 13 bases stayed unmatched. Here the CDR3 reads CASSQEPGTGTGSSYEQYV. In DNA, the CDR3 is TGCGCCAGCAGCCAAGAACCTGGGACCGGGACAGGGTCTTCCTACGAGCAGTACGTC.

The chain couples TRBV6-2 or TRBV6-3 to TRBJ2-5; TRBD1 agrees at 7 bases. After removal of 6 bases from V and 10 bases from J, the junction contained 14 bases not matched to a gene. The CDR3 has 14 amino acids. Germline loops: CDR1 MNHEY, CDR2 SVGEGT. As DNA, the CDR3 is TGTGCCAGCAGCCCCGCCGGGACAGATCGGGACCAGTACTTC. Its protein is CASSPAGTDRDQYF.

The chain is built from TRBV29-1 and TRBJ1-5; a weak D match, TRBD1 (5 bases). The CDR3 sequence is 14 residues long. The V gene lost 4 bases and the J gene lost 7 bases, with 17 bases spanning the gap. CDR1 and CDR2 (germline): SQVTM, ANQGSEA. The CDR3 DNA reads TGCAGCGTTGTGGAAGGGACGATAGGCCAGCCCCAGCATTTT. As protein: CSVVEGTIGQPQHF.

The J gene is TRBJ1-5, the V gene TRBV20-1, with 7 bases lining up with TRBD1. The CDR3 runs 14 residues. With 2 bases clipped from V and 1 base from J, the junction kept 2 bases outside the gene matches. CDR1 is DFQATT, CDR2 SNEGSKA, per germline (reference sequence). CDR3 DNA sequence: TGCAGTGCTAGAAGGGGGCCGAGCAATCAGCCCCAGCATTTT. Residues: CSARRGPSNQPQHF.

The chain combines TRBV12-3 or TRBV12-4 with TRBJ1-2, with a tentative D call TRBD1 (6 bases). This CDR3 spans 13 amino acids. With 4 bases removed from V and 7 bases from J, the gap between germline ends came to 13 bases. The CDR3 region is CASSSARGSGYTF. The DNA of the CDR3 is TGTGCCAGCAGTTCGGCCAGGGGAAGTGGCTACACCTTC.

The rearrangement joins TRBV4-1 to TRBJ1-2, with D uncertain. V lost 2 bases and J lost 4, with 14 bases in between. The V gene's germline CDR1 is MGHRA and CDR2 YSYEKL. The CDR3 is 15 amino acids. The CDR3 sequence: CASSQLGRGIYGYTF. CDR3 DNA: TGCGCCAGCAGCCAACTAGGCAGAGGAATCTATGGCTACACCTTC.

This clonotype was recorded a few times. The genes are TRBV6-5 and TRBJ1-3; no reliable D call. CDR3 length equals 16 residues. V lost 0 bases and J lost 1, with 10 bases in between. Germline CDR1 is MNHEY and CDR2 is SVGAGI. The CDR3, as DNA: TGTGCCAGCAGTTACTCGGCCGGGCAGTCTGGAAACACCATATATTTT. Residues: CASSYSAGQSGNTIYF.

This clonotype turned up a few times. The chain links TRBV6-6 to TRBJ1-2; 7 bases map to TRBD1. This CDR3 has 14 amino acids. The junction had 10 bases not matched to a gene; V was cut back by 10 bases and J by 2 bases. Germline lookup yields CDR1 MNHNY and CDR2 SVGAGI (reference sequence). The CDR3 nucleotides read TGTGCCACCGTATACAGGGGTCAAAACTATGGCTACACCTTC. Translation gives CATVYRGQNYGYTF.

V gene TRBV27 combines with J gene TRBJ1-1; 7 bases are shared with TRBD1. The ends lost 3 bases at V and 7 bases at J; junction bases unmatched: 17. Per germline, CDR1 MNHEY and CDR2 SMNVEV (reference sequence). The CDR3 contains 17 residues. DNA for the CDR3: TGTGCCAGCAGTTTCATCACAGGGGAGGGGGTAGGTGTTGAAGCTTTCTTT. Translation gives CASSFITGEGVGVEAFF.

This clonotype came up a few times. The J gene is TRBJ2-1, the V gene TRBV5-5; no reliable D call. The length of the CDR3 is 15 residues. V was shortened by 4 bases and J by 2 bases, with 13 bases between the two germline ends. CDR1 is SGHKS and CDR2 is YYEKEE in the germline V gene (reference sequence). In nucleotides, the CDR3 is TGTGCCAGCAGCCGATTTACGGCCCCCTACAATGAGCAGTTCTTC. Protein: CASSRFTAPYNEQFF.

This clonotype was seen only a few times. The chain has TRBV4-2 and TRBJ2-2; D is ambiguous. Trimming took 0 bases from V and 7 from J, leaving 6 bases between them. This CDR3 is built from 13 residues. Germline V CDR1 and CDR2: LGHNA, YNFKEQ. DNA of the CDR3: TGTGCCAGCAGCCAAGAACTCGGCGGGGAGCTGTTTTTT. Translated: CASSQELGGELFF.

For the CDR3, the DNA is TGCAGCGTTGGAAACCGGGACAGGGTGGCGGCTTTCTTT. Its translation is CSVGNRDRVAAFF. This chain links TRBV29-1 with TRBJ1-1; 9 nucleotides line up with TRBD1. Germline trimming cut 4 bases from V and 11 bases from J; bases unmatched to any gene: 11. Germline V lookup: CDR1 SQVTM, CDR2 ANQGSEA. This CDR3 spans 13 amino acids. Full variable domain (missing parts from reference TRBV29-1 and TRBJ1-1): SAVISQKPSRDICQRGTSLTIQCQVDSQVTMMFWYRQQPGQSLTLIATANQGSEATYESGFVIDKFPISRPNLTFSTLTVSNMSPEDSSIYLCSVGNRDRVAAFFGQGTRLTVV.

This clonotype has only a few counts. DNA of the CDR3: TGTGCCAGCAGCTCGGAGGTAGAGACCCAGTACTTC. Protein sequence: CASSSEVETQYF. The V call is TRBV2, the J call TRBJ2-5; maybe TRBD2 (5 bases). CDR1 SNHLY and CDR2 FYNNEI come from the germline V gene. Trimming took 6 bases from V and 4 from J, leaving 9 bases between them. The CDR3 is made up of 12 amino acids.

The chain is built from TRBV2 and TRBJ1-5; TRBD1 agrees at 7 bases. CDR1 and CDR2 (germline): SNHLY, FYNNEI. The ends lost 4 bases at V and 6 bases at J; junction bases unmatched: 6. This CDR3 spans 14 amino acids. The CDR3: CASSGQGLGQPQHF. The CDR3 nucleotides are TGTGCCAGCAGTGGACAGGGATTGGGTCAGCCCCAGCATTTT.

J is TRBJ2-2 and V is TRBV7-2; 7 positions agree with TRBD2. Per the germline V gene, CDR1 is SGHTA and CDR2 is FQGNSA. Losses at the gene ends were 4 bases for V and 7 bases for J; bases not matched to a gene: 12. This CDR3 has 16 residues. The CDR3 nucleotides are TGTGCCAGCAGCTCTGCGGTAGCGGGCTTGGGCGGGGAGCTGTTTTTT. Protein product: CASSSAVAGLGGELFF.

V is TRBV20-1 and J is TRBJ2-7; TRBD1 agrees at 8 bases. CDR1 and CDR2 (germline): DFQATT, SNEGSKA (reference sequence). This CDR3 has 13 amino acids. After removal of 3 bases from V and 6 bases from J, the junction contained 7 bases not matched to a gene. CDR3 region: CSARGQGAGEQYV. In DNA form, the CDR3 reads TGCAGTGCTAGGGGGCAGGGGGCTGGCGAGCAGTACGTC.

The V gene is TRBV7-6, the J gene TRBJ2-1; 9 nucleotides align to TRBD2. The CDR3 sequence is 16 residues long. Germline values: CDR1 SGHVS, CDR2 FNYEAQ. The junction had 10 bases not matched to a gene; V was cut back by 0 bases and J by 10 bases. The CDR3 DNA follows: TGTGCCAGCAGCTTAGCTCTGCGCGGGGGGGCCGGAGAGCAGTTCTTC. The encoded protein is CASSLALRGGAGEQFF.

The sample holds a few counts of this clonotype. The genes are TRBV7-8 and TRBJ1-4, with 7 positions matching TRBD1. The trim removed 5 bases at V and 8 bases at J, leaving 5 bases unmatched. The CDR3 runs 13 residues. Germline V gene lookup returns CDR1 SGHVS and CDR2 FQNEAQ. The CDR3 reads CASSQGVLEKLFF. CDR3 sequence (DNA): TGTGCCAGCAGCCAGGGGGTGCTCGAAAAACTGTTTTTT.